The 26 T cell receptor beta chains given below trace back to one sample, sequenced in a study of immune characterization of retroperitoneal liposarcoma. TCRdb redid the calling of the PCR reads with MiXCR, one entry per CDR3 protein. The sample shows thousands of distinct CDR3 sequences, approximately 39% of them seen only once. The source material was tumor tissue. Every receptor here comes from a male donor with retroperitoneal liposarcoma.

As DNA, the CDR3 is TGTGCCAGCAGTGAAGTAGGGGACGAGCAGTACTTC. Protein sequence: CASSEVGDEQYF. V and J are TRBV6-1 and TRBJ2-5, with D possibly being TRBD1 (5 bases). The J call may not be correct, given that the DNA end is closer to TRBJ2-7. From germline, CDR1 is MNHNS and CDR2 SASEGT. This CDR3 region has 12 residues.

The genes are TRBV10-2 and TRBJ2-6; a weak D match, TRBD1 (5 bases). This CDR3 region has 18 residues. V gave up 7 bases and J gave up 0 bases, with 19 bases separating them. Germline V CDR1 and CDR2: WSHSY, SAAADI. DNA of the CDR3: TGCGCCAGCACTAAAGGCCCAGGGTTTCCCTCTGGGGCCAACGTCCTGACTTTC. Encoded protein: CASTKGPGFPSGANVLTF.

This chain joins TRBV6-6 and TRBJ1-2, with a weak D call TRBD1 (5 bases). Looked up from germline, CDR1 is MNHNY and CDR2 is SVGAGI (reference sequence). The CDR3 spans 13 residues. Trimming pared 5 bases from V and 5 bases from J, leaving 12 bases between. The CDR3 sequence: CASSPGTWYGYTF. CDR3 DNA: TGTGCCAGCAGTCCCGGGACCTGGTATGGCTACACCTTC.

The rearrangement links TRBV4-3 to TRBJ2-1; 9 bases align to TRBD2. The germline V gene encodes CDR1 LGHNA and CDR2 YSLEER. V lost 1 base, J lost 4 bases, and 5 bases stayed unmatched. This CDR3 is built from 16 residues. CDR3 loop: CASSQVGGGGYNEQFF. CDR3 nucleotide sequence: TGCGCCAGCAGCCAAGTCGGCGGGGGGGGATACAATGAGCAGTTCTTC.

The chain carries TRBV6-1 and TRBJ2-5, with D hard to call. Near its end, the DNA agrees better with TRBJ2-7, so the J call may be wrong. Per germline, CDR1 MNHNS and CDR2 SASEGT. The CDR3 extends over 12 amino acids. In nucleotides, the CDR3 is TGTGCCAGCAGTGAACCAGGTTACGAGCAGTACTTC. Translating gives CASSEPGYEQYF.

In its sample, this clonotype was seen a few times. The rearrangement links TRBV6-8 to TRBJ2-1; 12 bases are a match to TRBD2. The germline CDR1 and CDR2 sequences are MNHGY and SAAAGT. Germline trimming cut 2 bases from V and 7 bases from J; bases unmatched to any gene: 3. The CDR3 has 15 amino acids. CDR3 loop: CASSYDLAGGNEQFF. In DNA form, the CDR3 reads TGTGCCAGCAGTTACGACCTAGCGGGAGGGAATGAGCAGTTCTTC.

The DNA for the CDR3 is TGTGCCACCAGCAGGGCCTCGGGTGAGCAGTTCTTC. As protein: CATSRASGEQFF. The chain recombines TRBV15 with TRBJ2-1; D unresolved. CDR3 length equals 12 residues. V shed 3 bases and J shed 9 bases, with 9 bases lying between them. Germline CDR1 is LNHNV and CDR2 is YYDKDF (reference sequence).

The V gene is TRBV6-8, the J gene TRBJ2-1; 8 bases line up with TRBD2. Germline values: CDR1 MNHGY, CDR2 SAAAGT. The CDR3 runs to 15 residues. The trim removed 6 bases at V and 13 bases at J, leaving 17 bases unmatched. The CDR3 coding sequence is TGTGCCAGCAGGGAAACAGCGGGAGCGCGGAAGACCCAGTTCTTC. It is translated as CASRETAGARKTQFF.

J is TRBJ2-1 and V is TRBV12-3 or TRBV12-4; D remains unclear. This CDR3 has 16 residues. V was trimmed by 4 bases and J by 5 bases, leaving 18 bases between them. The DNA of the CDR3 is TGTGCCAGCAGTTCAAGAGTCGCGCGGTCCCACAATGAGCAGTTCTTC. Amino acid sequence: CASSSRVARSHNEQFF.

The table lists this clonotype with a few counts. CDR3 bases: TGTGCCAGCAGTATAAAACAGGGAGGGACCCAGTACTTC. Translation gives CASSIKQGGTQYF. This chain uses TRBV27 with TRBJ2-5; D may match TRBD1 or TRBD2 (6 bases each). CDR1 is MNHEY and CDR2 is SMNVEV in the germline V gene (reference sequence). Trimming stripped 5 bases from V and 7 bases from J, with 14 bases between. The CDR3 is made up of 13 amino acids.

This clonotype was counted a few times. The chain joins TRBV6-6 to TRBJ2-1; 9 nucleotides match TRBD2. This CDR3 has 16 amino acids. The V gene end was trimmed by 0 bases and the J gene end by 9 bases; junction bases not matched to a gene: 9. Germline V lookup: CDR1 MNHNY, CDR2 SVGAGI (reference sequence). CDR3 amino acids: CASSYSKASGTSEQFF. The CDR3 coding sequence is TGTGCCAGCAGTTACTCGAAGGCTAGCGGGACCAGTGAGCAGTTCTTC.

This chain uses TRBV6-1 with TRBJ2-1, with 10 bases fitting TRBD2. Germline CDR1 MNHNS, CDR2 SASEGT. CDR3 length equals 16 residues. The V segment lost 4 bases and the J segment 2 bases; nucleotides outside the gene matches: 5. In DNA form, the CDR3 reads TGTGCCAGCAGTGCCACTACTAGCGGGGCCTACAATGAGCAGTTCTTC. This gives the protein CASSATTSGAYNEQFF.

This sequence joins TRBV6-1 and TRBJ2-1; D tentatively reads TRBD1 or TRBD2 (5 bases each). Germline lookup yields CDR1 MNHNS and CDR2 SASEGT. This CDR3 spans 14 amino acids. The V and J ends lost 2 bases and 10 bases respectively, with 15 bases between them. The CDR3 spells CASSEWGRDYEQFF. In DNA form, the CDR3 reads TGTGCCAGCAGTGAATGGGGCAGAGACTACGAGCAGTTCTTC.

V gene TRBV6-5 combines with J gene TRBJ2-2, with D hard to call. Germline assignment: CDR1 MNHEY and CDR2 SVGAGI. V was cut by 0 bases and J by 6 bases, with 14 bases left in between. The CDR3 spans 16 residues. The CDR3 loop reads CASSYSEGLQSGELFF. DNA for the CDR3: TGTGCCAGCAGTTACTCGGAAGGGTTGCAGTCCGGGGAGCTGTTTTTT.

This chain connects TRBV6-1 to TRBJ2-1; 9 bases are shared with TRBD1. Germline values: CDR1 MNHNS, CDR2 SASEGT. Unmatched junction bases numbered 0, after V lost 0 bases and J lost 3 bases. This CDR3 contains 15 residues. CDR3 sequence reads: CASSEATGGYNEQFF. The CDR3 coding sequence is TGTGCCAGCAGTGAAGCGACAGGGGGCTACAATGAGCAGTTCTTC.

About this clonotype: A much larger clonotype is one base distant, so this may be a read error. The chain uses TRBV6-1 and TRBJ1-1, with D tentatively TRBD1 (5 bases). Trimming pared 7 bases from V and 12 bases from J, leaving 21 bases between. This CDR3 comprises 13 residues. Germline CDR1 reads MNHNS; CDR2 reads SASEGT. CDR3 residues: CASTEARGRSPFF. The CDR3 DNA reads as TGTGCCAGCACCGAAGCACGGGGACGGAGTCCTTTCTTT.

The rearrangement uses TRBV12-3 or TRBV12-4 and TRBJ2-4; D remains ambiguous. The DNA end is more similar to TRBJ2-5, so the J call may be wrong. This CDR3 comprises 13 residues. As DNA, the CDR3 is TGTGCCAGCAGTTTCAGTAGGATTGAGACCCAGTACTTC. It codes for CASSFSRIETQYF.

The CDR3 protein is CASSSKRSDSYNEQYF. In DNA form, the CDR3 reads TGTGCCAGCAGCTCCAAGCGGTCGGACTCCTACAATGAGCAGTACTTC. The chain is built from TRBV7-9 and TRBJ2-1; weak D call: TRBD2 (5 bases). The end of the DNA fits TRBJ2-7 better, so the J call may be wrong. The CDR3 is made up of 16 amino acids. Germline CDR1 reads SEHNR; CDR2 reads FQNEAQ (reference sequence).

The chain employs TRBV6-1 and TRBJ2-1; D gene unclear. The V end was cut by 3 bases, the J end by 7 bases, with 7 bases between. CDR1 and CDR2 from the germline V gene are MNHNS and SASEGT. The CDR3 length is 12 residues. The CDR3 sequence is CASSDSKNEQFF. CDR3 DNA sequence: TGTGCCAGCAGTGATTCTAAAAATGAGCAGTTCTTC.

To note about this clonotype: As the CDR3 is not closed by the conserved phenylalanine or tryptophan, this likely results from a read error. V gene TRBV6-8 combines with J gene TRBJ2-5; 7 nucleotides agree with TRBD2. The DNA end is more similar to TRBJ2-7, so the J call may be wrong. The CDR3 consists of 14 residues. Germline CDR1 MNHGY, CDR2 SAAAGT. The CDR3 loop reads CASARTSEGFEQYL. The DNA for the CDR3 is TGTGCCAGCGCCCGGACTAGTGAAGGTTTCGAGCAGTACTTA.

This clonotype was seen only a few times. The chain uses TRBV6-5 and TRBJ2-7; no firm D call. Germline CDR1 MNHEY, CDR2 SVGAGI. Trimming took off 6 bases at V and 3 bases at J, with 12 bases between the two ends. The CDR3 consists of 13 residues. CDR3 protein: CASREGKVYEQYF. CDR3 DNA: TGTGCCAGCAGGGAAGGGAAAGTCTACGAGCAGTACTTC.

This clonotype is categorized as medium-sized (0.01 to 0.1%). The genes are TRBV7-6 and TRBJ2-5; 8 bases map to TRBD2. Judging by the DNA end, TRBJ2-7 fits better; the J call may be wrong. The germline V gene encodes CDR1 SGHVS and CDR2 FNYEAQ. CDR3 length: 13 amino acids. This CDR3 is CASSPGGVDEQYF. CDR3 nucleotide sequence: TGTGCCAGCAGCCCGGGGGGGGTTGACGAGCAGTACTTC.

The rearrangement joins TRBV6-1 to TRBJ2-5; possible D gene TRBD1, 6 bases. The better agreement between TRBJ2-7 and the DNA end casts doubt on the J call. Germline assignment: CDR1 MNHNS and CDR2 SASEGT. CDR3 size: 14 residues. The CDR3 sequence: CASSEEQGPYEQYF. The CDR3 DNA reads TGTGCCAGCAGTGAAGAACAGGGACCATACGAGCAGTACTTC.

In this sample, this clonotype is medium-sized (0.01 to 0.1%). The V and J genes are TRBV27 and TRBJ2-3; D is unclear. There are 15 residues in the CDR3. The V and J ends lost 5 bases and 1 base respectively, with 13 bases between them. The germline V gene has CDR1 MNHEY and CDR2 SMNVEV (reference sequence). The CDR3 loop is CASSPITLGTDTQYF. CDR3 nucleotide sequence: TGTGCCAGCAGTCCAATTACCCTGGGCACAGATACGCAGTATTTT.

This clonotype is medium-sized by share. This rearrangement joins TRBV5-4 to TRBJ2-2; 10 nucleotides align to TRBD2. V shed 4 bases, J shed 5 bases, and the junction held 5 bases outside the gene matches. Germline assignment: CDR1 SGHNT and CDR2 YYREEE (reference sequence). The CDR3 runs 15 residues. The CDR3 region is CASSPAGGYTGELFF. The DNA for the CDR3 is TGTGCCAGCAGCCCAGCGGGAGGGTATACCGGGGAGCTGTTTTTT.

This clonotype was counted many times. This chain connects TRBV12-3 or TRBV12-4 to TRBJ1-1; D call uncertain. V lost 6 bases to trimming and J lost 0 bases, with 14 bases between them. The CDR3 covers 15 residues. CDR3 amino acids: CASSSPEVMNTEAFF. The CDR3 region has the DNA TGTGCCAGCAGCTCCCCGGAGGTCATGAACACTGAAGCTTTCTTT.